The sample holds many counts of the clone carrying this T cell receptor beta chain. These data originate in a study of T-cell reconstitution after alpha-beta-depleted transplantation in children. V lost 4 bases and J lost 1; bases outside the gene matches: 4. This CDR3 comprises 14 residues. Germline CDR1 is SGHRS and CDR2 is YFSETQ. For TCRbeta, the library was prepared with unique molecular identifiers. In TCRdb, the PCR reads were re-called with MiXCR into one record per CDR3 protein. The sample holds around 200,000 distinct CDR3 sequences; approximately 10% are singletons and the top ten take over 5.5%.

The rearrangement links TRBV5-1 to TRBJ2-5; 7 nucleotides match TRBD1. This sequence originates from a human donor who donated a stem cell graft to a child with acute lymphoblastic leukemia. The material was PBMCs from the stem cell graft donor, obtained from the stem cell graft. CDR3 DNA: TGCGCCAGCAGCGGGACAGTTATCCAAGAGACCCAGTACTTC. As protein: CASSGTVIQETQYF.